These 27 T cell receptor beta chains were all obtained from the same sample, sequenced in a study of cytomegalovirus exposure and HLA in healthy donors. 60 Vbeta and 13 Jbeta primers were used in PCR. Here immunoSEQ multiplex PCR was the method, and the copy in TCRdb shows in-frame clones only, minus some. In the table there are about 160,000 clones, 65% to 85% of which are singletons. Source material: PBMCs. Receptors were obtained from a man in his forties in good health and CMV-seropositive.

The V call is TRBV6-5, the J call TRBJ1-5; 7 bases are a match to TRBD1. This CDR3 contains 12 residues. V gave up 10 bases and J gave up 6 bases; unmatched junction bases: 6. In germline, CDR1 is MNHEY, CDR2 SVGAGI. The CDR3 here is CATSTGTQPQHF. In DNA, the CDR3 is TGTGCCACCTCGACAGGGACTCAGCCCCAGCATTTT.

This clone has only one observation. For the CDR3, the DNA is TGTGCCAGCAGCCTATTGACAGGGAAGCATTCACCCCTCCACTTT. This encodes CASSLLTGKHSPLHF. The V call is TRBV7-9, the J call TRBJ1-6; 7 bases line up with TRBD1. Unmatched junction bases numbered 9, after V lost 5 bases and J lost 8 bases. Germline CDR1 and CDR2: SEHNR and FQNEAQ (reference sequence). The CDR3 contains 15 residues.

This chain uses TRBV11-2 with TRBJ1-1; a possible D gene is TRBD1 (6 bases). The germline V and J ends were trimmed by 1 base and 3 bases, with 9 bases remaining between them. Germline loops: CDR1 SGHAT, CDR2 FQNNGV. The CDR3 is 14 amino acids. CDR3 sequence (DNA): TGTGCCAGCAGCTTAGTTCAGGGGTACACTGAAGCTTTCTTT. Translated: CASSLVQGYTEAFF.

The chain joins TRBV7-9 to TRBJ2-3; TRBD1 agrees at 11 bases. Trimming cost V 2 bases and J 1 base; bases outside gene matches: 5. Germline V gene data show CDR1 as SEHNR and CDR2 as FQNEAQ (reference sequence). This CDR3 region has 17 residues. CDR3: CASSLTPGQGGTDTQYF. In nucleotides, the CDR3 is TGTGCCAGCAGCTTAACTCCGGGACAGGGGGGCACAGATACGCAGTATTTT.

The chain joins TRBV18 to TRBJ2-3; TRBD1 matches at 11 bases. The CDR3 length is 16 residues. Germline CDR1 and CDR2: KGHSH and LQKENI. With V trimmed by 1 base and J by 2 bases, 2 bases remained unmatched. Here the CDR3 reads CASSPLGQGATDTQYF. The CDR3 DNA sequence: TGTGCCAGCTCACCACTCGGACAGGGGGCCACAGATACGCAGTATTTT. Based on the CDR3 plus reference TRBV18 and TRBJ2-3, the full variable domain is NAGVMQNPRHLVRRRGQEARLRCSPMKGHSHVYWYRQLPEEGLKFMVYLQKENIIDESGMPKERFSAEFPKEGPSILRIQQVVRGDSAAYFCASSPLGQGATDTQYFGPGTRLTVL.

The J gene is TRBJ1-4, the V gene TRBV27; 7 nucleotides line up with TRBD1. This CDR3 is built from 14 residues. Germline-derived CDR1 and CDR2 are MNHEY and SMNVEV (reference sequence). J gave up 7 bases and V 5 bases, and 7 bases lay outside the gene matches. The CDR3 sequence: CASSLQGGGEKLFF. Here the CDR3 DNA reads TGTGCCAGCAGTCTGCAAGGGGGCGGTGAAAAACTGTTTTTT.

The rearrangement links TRBV27 to TRBJ2-3; D is possibly TRBD2 (6 bases). The CDR3 has 15 amino acids. From germline, CDR1 is MNHEY and CDR2 SMNVEV (reference sequence). Trimming removed 8 bases at V and 1 base at J, with 16 bases between. CDR3 sequence: CASWDFRDGTDTQYF. The CDR3 DNA sequence: TGTGCCAGCTGGGACTTCCGGGACGGCACAGATACGCAGTATTTT.

Only a few counts were recorded for this clone. The chain is built from TRBV2 and TRBJ2-5, with TRBD1 matching over 7 bases. Germline V lookup: CDR1 SNHLY, CDR2 FYNNEI. The CDR3 runs to 13 residues. V shed 6 bases and J 5 bases; nucleotides not matched to a gene: 6. The CDR3 is CASRLQGRETQYF. The CDR3 nucleotides read TGTGCCAGCAGGTTACAGGGGCGCGAGACCCAGTACTTC. Using reference TRBV2 and TRBJ2-5 for the parts outside the CDR3, the full variable domain is EPEVTQTPSHQVTQMGQEVILRCVPISNHLYFYWYRQILGQKVEFLVSFYNNEISEKSEIFDDQFSVERPDGSNFTLKIRSTKLEDSAMYFCASRLQGRETQYFGPGTRLLVL.

This clone appeared once. V usage is TRBV7-2 and J usage is TRBJ2-3; tentative D call: TRBD1 (7 bases). CDR3 length: 15 residues. Trimming shortened V by 5 bases and J by 3 bases, and 15 bases separated the two germline ends. Germline loops: CDR1 SGHTA, CDR2 FQGNSA. The CDR3 region is CASSTRQGGTDTQYF. CDR3 bases: TGTGCCAGCAGCACACGACAGGGAGGAACAGATACGCAGTATTTT.

CDR3 in DNA: TGTGCCAGCAGCTTCACCGGGGTAGCGGGGGGCTACGAGCAGTACTTC. Its translation: CASSFTGVAGGYEQYF. V gene TRBV13 combines with J gene TRBJ2-7; 10 bases are shared with TRBD2. Germline-derived CDR1 and CDR2 are PRHDT and FYEKMQ (reference sequence). Unmatched junction bases numbered 8, after V lost 3 bases and J lost 3 bases. The CDR3 runs 16 residues.

This clone has only a few counts. V gene TRBV7-3 combines with J gene TRBJ2-7; 8 bases line up with TRBD1. CDR3 length equals 16 residues. The J segment lost 6 bases and the V segment lost 5 bases, leaving 15 bases of the junction unmatched. Germline V lookup: CDR1 SGHTA, CDR2 FQGTGA. The DNA of the CDR3 is TGTGCCAGCAGCGCGCAGGGGGCAGGGGCCGTTAGCGAGCAGTACTTC. It codes for CASSAQGAGAVSEQYF. Looking up the rest from reference TRBV7-3 and TRBJ2-7 gives the full variable domain: GAGVSQTPSNKVTEKGKYVELRCDPISGHTALYWYRQSLGQGPEFLIYFQGTGAADDSGLPNDRFFAVRPEGSVSTLKIQRTERGDSAVYLCASSAQGAGAVSEQYFGPGTRLTVT.

V usage is TRBV25-1 and J usage is TRBJ1-1; a weak D match, TRBD1 (6 bases). The CDR3 has 13 residues. V lost 5 bases and J 3 bases, leaving 10 bases between the germline ends. Germline CDR1 reads MGHDK; CDR2 reads SYGVNS. CDR3 coding DNA: TGTGCCAGCAGTACAGGGCGATACACTGAAGCTTTCTTT. Its translation is CASSTGRYTEAFF.

V is TRBV5-6 and J is TRBJ2-4; the match to TRBD1 covers 10 bases. The germline V gene encodes CDR1 SGHDT and CDR2 YYEEEE. Trimming cost V 4 bases and J 6 bases; bases outside gene matches: 7. The CDR3 totals 15 residues. CDR3 nucleotides: TGTGCCAGCAGCCATGGGACAGGGGAATCAAACATTCAGTACTTC. This encodes CASSHGTGESNIQYF.

The V call is TRBV5-1, the J call TRBJ1-1; unclear D gene. CDR1 is SGHRS, CDR2 YFSETQ, per germline. The CDR3 extends over 16 amino acids. V dropped 0 bases and J dropped 0 bases, with 12 bases sitting between them. As DNA, the CDR3 is TGCGCCAGCAGCTTGGCTTCGTCAGGATTGAACACTGAAGCTTTCTTT. Amino acid sequence: CASSLASSGLNTEAFF.

This chain uses TRBV5-1 with TRBJ2-1; TRBD1 aligns across 8 bases. The CDR3 totals 19 residues. V was pared by 7 bases and J by 5 bases, with 23 bases of the junction left unmatched. The V gene's germline CDR1 is SGHRS and CDR2 YFSETQ. In DNA form, the CDR3 reads TGCGCCAGCTCCCCCCGGGACAGGTTTTCCCCGGGGAGGAACAATGAGCAGTTCTTC. Translation: CASSPRDRFSPGRNNEQFF.

The V call is TRBV4-3, the J call TRBJ1-5, with 9 bases lining up with TRBD1. V was clipped by 3 bases and J by 7 bases; unmatched bases: 7. CDR3 length: 15 amino acids. Germline V gene lookup returns CDR1 LGHNA and CDR2 YSLEER. As DNA, the CDR3 is TGCGCCAGCAGCCAGGAGGACAGGGGTGGGCAGCCCCAGCATTTT. This codes for CASSQEDRGGQPQHF.

V gene TRBV27 combines with J gene TRBJ1-1, with TRBD1 matching over 7 bases. There are 14 residues in the CDR3. Germline lookup yields CDR1 MNHEY and CDR2 SMNVEV (reference sequence). The ends lost 5 bases at V and 4 bases at J; junction bases unmatched: 7. This CDR3 reads CASSPQDRPTEAFF. For the CDR3, the DNA is TGTGCCAGCAGTCCGCAGGACAGGCCCACTGAAGCTTTCTTT.

Worth noting for this clone: At the DNA level, this CDR3 is encoded by other sequences in the same sample as well. The chain joins TRBV5-6 to TRBJ2-5; D is unresolved. The V end was cut by 2 bases, the J end by 5 bases, with 4 bases between. The CDR3 runs to 11 residues. CDR1 is SGHDT and CDR2 is YYEEEE in the germline V gene. CDR3 amino acids: CASSLRETQYF. DNA of the CDR3: TGTGCCAGCAGCTTACGGGAGACCCAGTACTTC.

This clone occurred a few times. The V call is TRBV25-1, the J call TRBJ1-3, with D maybe TRBD1 (6 bases). The length of the CDR3 is 17 residues. Germline values: CDR1 MGHDK, CDR2 SYGVNS. Trimming removed 2 bases at V and 0 bases at J, with 14 bases between. The CDR3 bases are TGTGCCAGCAGTGAAGACAGGTTTCCTTCCTCTGGAAACACCATATATTTT. It is translated as CASSEDRFPSSGNTIYF.

In DNA, the CDR3 is TGTGCCAGCAGTACCTCAGGGGGTTCAGATACGCAGTATTTT. Translating gives CASSTSGGSDTQYF. The rearrangement links TRBV6-5 to TRBJ2-3, with 7 bases that match TRBD1. Trimming removed 5 bases from V and 4 bases from J; junction bases left unmatched: 6. CDR1 is MNHEY and CDR2 is SVGAGI in the germline V gene. The CDR3 covers 14 residues.

This chain links TRBV19 with TRBJ1-2; 9 nucleotides align to TRBD1. Trimming took 6 bases from V and 3 from J; bases not matched to a gene: 2. The CDR3 is made up of 13 amino acids. Germline CDR1 reads LNHDA; CDR2 reads SQIVND (reference sequence). The DNA of the CDR3 is TGTGCCAGTAGAAGGGACAGGGACTATGGCTACACCTTC. Its protein is CASRRDRDYGYTF.

The chain combines TRBV6-1 with TRBJ2-1, with 7 bases identical to TRBD1. The germline V gene encodes CDR1 MNHNS and CDR2 SASEGT. The CDR3 is made up of 12 amino acids. V lost 8 bases and J lost 6; bases outside the gene matches: 4. The CDR3 sequence is CASLTGVNEQFF. The CDR3 DNA is TGTGCCAGCCTTACAGGGGTCAATGAGCAGTTCTTC.

Here the CDR3 DNA reads TGTGCCAGCAGTTACTCAACTTGGGGGGACGAGCAGTACTTC. This encodes CASSYSTWGDEQYF. The chain carries TRBV6-6 and TRBJ2-7, with D perhaps matching TRBD2 (6 bases). CDR1 is MNHNY, CDR2 SVGAGI, per germline (reference sequence). V lost 0 bases to trimming and J lost 5 bases, with 11 bases between them. This CDR3 is 14 amino acids long.

The CDR3 loop reads CASSQDRGKGAEQYF. The CDR3 nucleotides are TGTGCCAGCAGCCAAGATCGGGGAAAGGGGGCCGAGCAGTACTTC. The chain is built from TRBV14 and TRBJ2-7; TRBD1 aligns across 7 bases. V lost 0 bases and J lost 6; bases outside the gene matches: 8. The CDR3 runs to 15 residues. Looked up from germline, CDR1 is SGHDN and CDR2 is FVKESK. Together with reference TRBV14 and TRBJ2-7, the CDR3 gives the full variable domain: EAGVTQFPSHSVIEKGQTVTLRCDPISGHDNLYWYRRVMGKEIKFLLHFVKESKQDESGMPNNRFLAERTGGTYSTLKVQPAELEDSGVYFCASSQDRGKGAEQYFGPGTRLTVT.

The genes are TRBV10-3 and TRBJ2-3; 9 bases align to TRBD1. This CDR3 is built from 17 residues. CDR1 is ENHRY and CDR2 is SYGVKD in the germline V gene. After removal of 6 bases from V and 3 bases from J, the junction contained 13 bases not matched to a gene. This CDR3 reads CAIRATRDRALTDTQYF. In DNA, the CDR3 is TGTGCCATCAGAGCAACCCGGGACAGGGCTCTTACAGATACGCAGTATTTT.

Here the CDR3 DNA reads TGTGCCTGGAGCCCCCGAGATGACGGTGCTAGCTATGGCTACACCTTC. Its protein is CAWSPRDDGASYGYTF. The gene calls are TRBV30 and TRBJ1-2; D call uncertain. CDR1 is GTSNPN, CDR2 SVGIG, per germline (reference sequence). CDR3 size: 16 residues. V lost 3 bases to trimming and J lost 4 bases, with 21 bases between them.

This clone was counted once. The rearrangement joins TRBV27 to TRBJ2-7, with 7 bases lining up with TRBD1. Germline-derived CDR1 and CDR2 are MNHEY and SMNVEV (reference sequence). V was clipped by 4 bases and J by 3 bases; unmatched bases: 12. The CDR3 has 16 amino acids. The CDR3 nucleotides are TGTGCCAGCAGTTCAGCACGACAGGGTTGGAACTACGAGCAGTACTTC. Its protein is CASSSARQGWNYEQYF.